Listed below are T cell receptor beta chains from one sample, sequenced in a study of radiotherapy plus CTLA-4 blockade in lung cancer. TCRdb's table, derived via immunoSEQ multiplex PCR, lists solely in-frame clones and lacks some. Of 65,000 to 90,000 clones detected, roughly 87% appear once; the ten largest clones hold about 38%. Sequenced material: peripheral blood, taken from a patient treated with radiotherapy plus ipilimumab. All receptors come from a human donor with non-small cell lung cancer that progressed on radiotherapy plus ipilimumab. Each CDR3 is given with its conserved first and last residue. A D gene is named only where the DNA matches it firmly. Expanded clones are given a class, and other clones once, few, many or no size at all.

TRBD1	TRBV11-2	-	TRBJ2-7	TGTGCCAGCAGCCTCGGGACAGGGTTTGACGAGCAGTACTTC	CASSLGTGFDEQYF
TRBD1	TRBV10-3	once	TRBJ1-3	TGTGCCACCAGGACAGGGTCATTAAACACCATATATTTT	CATRTGSLNTIYF
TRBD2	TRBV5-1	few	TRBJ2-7	TGCGCCAGCAGCCCGGGCCCAGCGGGAGGTAACTACGAGCAGTACTTC	CASSPGPAGGNYEQYF
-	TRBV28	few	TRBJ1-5	TGTGCCAGCAGTTTGGGGGGCGAGGTGGATCAGCCCCAGCATTTT	CASSLGGEVDQPQHF
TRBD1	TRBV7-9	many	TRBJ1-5	TGTGCCAGCAGCCCCTGGACAGGTGATGGGGGCAATCAGCCCCAGCATTTT	CASSPWTGDGGNQPQHF
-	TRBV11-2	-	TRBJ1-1	TGTGCCAGCAGCTTAGGGGGGGGTTGGAACACTGAAGCTTTCTTT	CASSLGGGWNTEAFF
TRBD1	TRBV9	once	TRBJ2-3	TGTGCCAGCAGCGTAGACCCTAACAGGGGGACAGATACGCAGTATTTT	CASSVDPNRGTDTQYF
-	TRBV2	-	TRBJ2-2	TGTGCCAGCAGTGAAGGGCCCGGGGAGCTGTTTTTT	CASSEGPGELFF
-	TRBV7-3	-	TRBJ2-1	TGTGCCAGCAGCGCTAGGGGTTCTGGCACGGGCAATGAGCAGTTCTTC	CASSARGSGTGNEQFF
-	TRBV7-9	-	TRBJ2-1	TGTGCCAGCAGCGCCCTCTCGGGACTGTTCTTC	CASSALSGLFF
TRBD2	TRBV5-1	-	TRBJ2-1	TGCGCCAGCAGCTTCCCGGGAGGCCGTTACAATGAGCAGTTCTTC	CASSFPGGRYNEQFF
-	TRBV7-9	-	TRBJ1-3	TGTGCCAGCTTGAACACTGGAAACACCATATATTTT	CASLNTGNTIYF
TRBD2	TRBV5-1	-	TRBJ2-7	TGCGCCAGCAGCTTGTCCGGACTAGCGAGCTCCTACGAGCAGTACTTC	CASSLSGLASSYEQYF
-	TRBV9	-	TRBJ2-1	TGTGCCAGCAGCGTAGAGCGGACACTCTACAATGAGCAGTTCTTC	CASSVERTLYNEQFF
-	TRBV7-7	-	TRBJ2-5	TGTGCTAGCAGCACCACCGGGAAACAAGAGACCCAGTACTTC	CASSTTGKQETQYF
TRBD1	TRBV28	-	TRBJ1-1	TGTGCCAGCAGTTTGTCGGGACAGCCGGGAGTCACTGAAGCTTTCTTT	CASSLSGQPGVTEAFF
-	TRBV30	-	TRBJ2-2	TGTGCCTGGAGTGTACTGGGGCCCAACGGGGAGCTGTTTTTT	CAWSVLGPNGELFF
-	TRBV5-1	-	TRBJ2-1	TGCGCCAGCAGCTTGATGGCTAGCGTTGAGCAGTTCTTC	CASSLMASVEQFF
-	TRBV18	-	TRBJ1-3	TGTGCCAGCTCACGCCAGGGTCCTGGAAACACCATATATTTT	CASSRQGPGNTIYF
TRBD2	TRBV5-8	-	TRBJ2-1	TGTGCCAGCAGCTCACAGGGACTAGCGGGAGGGACCTTCAATGAGCAGTTCTTC	CASSSQGLAGGTFNEQFF
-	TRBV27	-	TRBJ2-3	TGTGCCAGCAGTTTCAGAGTAGCGACAGATACGCAGTATTTT	CASSFRVATDTQYF
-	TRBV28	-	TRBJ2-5	TGTGCCAGCAGACGTGACCTACGGGGGACCCAGTACTTC	CASRRDLRGTQYF
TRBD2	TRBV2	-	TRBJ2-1	TGTGCCAGCAGTGAACGTCGGACTAGCGGGAATGAGCAGTTCTTC	CASSERRTSGNEQFF
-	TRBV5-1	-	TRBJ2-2	TGCGCCAGCAGCTTATTAGGCACCAGCAACACCGGGGAGCTGTTTTTT	CASSLLGTSNTGELFF
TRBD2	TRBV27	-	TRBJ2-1	TGTGCCAGCAGTTTAGCCCGACTAGCGGGAGGCCCCTGGGGAAATGAGCAGTTCTTC	CASSLARLAGGPWGNEQFF
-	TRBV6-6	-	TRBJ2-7	TGTGCCAGCAGTTACGACGGGTCTTCCTACGAGCAGTACTTC	CASSYDGSSYEQYF
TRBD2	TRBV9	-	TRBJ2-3	TGTGCCAGCAGCGTAGGTCTAGCGGGAGTGGCAGATACGCAGTATTTT	CASSVGLAGVADTQYF
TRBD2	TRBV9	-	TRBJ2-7	TGTGCCAGCAGCGTGGCTAGCGGGAACGAGCAGTACTTC	CASSVASGNEQYF
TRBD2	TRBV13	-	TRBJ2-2	TGTGCCAGCAGCTTAGCGGCGGGGGCCGGGGAGCTGTTTTTT	CASSLAAGAGELFF
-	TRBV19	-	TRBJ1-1	TGTGCCAGTAGATCCGGGCCTGAAGCTTTCTTT	CASRSGPEAFF
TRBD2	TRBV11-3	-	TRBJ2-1	TGTGCCAGCAGCTTCCACCTAGCGGGAGGGGGGTTAGGTGAGCAGTTCTTC	CASSFHLAGGGLGEQFF
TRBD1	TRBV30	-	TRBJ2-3	TGTGCCTGGAGGACAGGGGCTCCTGAGGATACGCAGTATTTT	CAWRTGAPEDTQYF
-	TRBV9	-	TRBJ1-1	TGTGCCAGCAGCTCGACAGTGAGCACTGAAGCTTTCTTT	CASSSTVSTEAFF
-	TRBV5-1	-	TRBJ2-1	TGCGCCAGCAGCGGAGGACAAGCCTACAATGAGCAGTTCTTC	CASSGGQAYNEQFF
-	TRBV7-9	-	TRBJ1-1	TGTGCCAGCAGCTCTGGACACATAACCGTCAACACTGAAGCTTTCTTT	CASSSGHITVNTEAFF
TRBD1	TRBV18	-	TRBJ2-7	TGTGCCAGCTCAAATACAGGGGCCCACGAGCAGTACTTC	CASSNTGAHEQYF
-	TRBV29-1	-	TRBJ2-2	TGCAGCGTTGTTGGGCGGGCGAACACCGGGGAGCTGTTTTTT	CSVVGRANTGELFF
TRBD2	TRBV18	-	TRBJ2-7	TGTGCCAGCTCACCACTCCCGACGAATAGCGGGAGTGGATACGAGCAGTACTTC	CASSPLPTNSGSGYEQYF
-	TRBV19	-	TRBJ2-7	TGTGCCAGTGTGGGGGAGTACTCCTACGAGCAGTACTTC	CASVGEYSYEQYF
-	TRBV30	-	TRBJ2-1	TGTGCCTGGGGGACTCTTTACAATGAGCAGTTCTTC	CAWGTLYNEQFF
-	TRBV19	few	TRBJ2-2	TGTGCCAGTAGTACTAACACCGGGGAGCTGTTTTTT	CASSTNTGELFF
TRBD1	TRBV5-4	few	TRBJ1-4	TGTGCCAGCAGCTCTACAGGGGGTGGTGAAAAACTGTTTTTT	CASSSTGGGEKLFF
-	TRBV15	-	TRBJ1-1	TGTGCCACCACCACATCGCCGGGACAAGCAGTTGAAGCTTTCTTT	CATTTSPGQAVEAFF
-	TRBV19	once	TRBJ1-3	TGTGCCAGTGGGGTTGGAAACACCATATATTTT	CASGVGNTIYF
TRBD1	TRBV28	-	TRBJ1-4	TGTGCCAGCAGTTTATCGACAGGGGGCCGTGAAAAACTGTTTTTT	CASSLSTGGREKLFF
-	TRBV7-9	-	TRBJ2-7	TGTGCCAGCAGCCTTACTGGAGGGCCTGCCTCCTACGAGCAGTACTTC	CASSLTGGPASYEQYF
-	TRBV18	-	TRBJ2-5	TGTGCCAGCTCACCCGGTTCAAAGGAGACCCAGTACTTC	CASSPGSKETQYF
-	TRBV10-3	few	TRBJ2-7	TGTGCCATCACCCAGACTAGGGAGGCGTACGAGCAGTACTTC	CAITQTREAYEQYF
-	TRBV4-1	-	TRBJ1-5	TGCGCCAGCAGCCACCCCCCCCAGGGCGGCAATCAGCCCCAGCATTTT	CASSHPPQGGNQPQHF
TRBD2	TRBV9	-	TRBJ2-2	TGTGCCAGCAGCGTAGAGGGAGGGTATCCCGGGGAGCTGTTTTTT	CASSVEGGYPGELFF
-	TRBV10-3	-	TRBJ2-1	TGTGCCACCTTTGTACAGGGTTCTAACTACAATGAGCAATTCTTC	CATFVQGSNYNEQFF
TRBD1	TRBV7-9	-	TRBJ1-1	TGTGCCAGCAGACAGGGGGGGAACACTGAAGCTTTCTTT	CASRQGGNTEAFF
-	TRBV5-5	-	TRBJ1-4	TGTGCCAGCAGCGGGCCGGGGACCGCAACTAATGAAAAACTGTTTTTT	CASSGPGTATNEKLFF
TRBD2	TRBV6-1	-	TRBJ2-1	TGTGCCAGCAGTGACCCGGGTGGAGCGGGAGGGAATGAGCAGTTCTTC	CASSDPGGAGGNEQFF
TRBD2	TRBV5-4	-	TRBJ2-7	TGTGCCAGCAGCACGGGACTAGCGGGAGACTACGAGCAGTACTTC	CASSTGLAGDYEQYF
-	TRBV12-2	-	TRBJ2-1	TGTGCAAGTCGCTTAGAGGAGGGACTAGCGGGATACAATGAGCAGTTCTTC	CASRLEEGLAGYNEQFF
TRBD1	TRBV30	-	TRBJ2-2	TGTGCCTGGACAGGGGGCACGGCCGGGGAGCTGTTTTTT	CAWTGGTAGELFF
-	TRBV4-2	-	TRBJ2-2	TGTGCCAGCAGCCAACGCTCGGGGGTCACAGGTGACGGGGAGCTGTTTTTT	CASSQRSGVTGDGELFF
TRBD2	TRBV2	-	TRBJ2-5	TGTGCCAGCAGTGAAGTGGCTAGCGGGAATGAAAAAGAGACCCAGTACTTC	CASSEVASGNEKETQYF
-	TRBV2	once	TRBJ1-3	TGTGCCAGCAGTGCAGGGGTCGGAAACACCATATATTTT	CASSAGVGNTIYF